The 8 T cell receptor beta chains reported below all come from one sample, sequenced in a study of T-cell memory formation after mild COVID-19. From the 5' RACE reads, TCRdb called clonotypes with MiXCR, one entry per CDR3 protein. Of about 130,000 distinct CDR3 sequences listed, 5% to 6.5% are singletons. The sequenced sample was PBMCs or a T cell subset sorted from them (not recorded which). All receptors derive from an adult woman who had mild COVID-19 (a few samples of this study predate the infection). Cell type and time point are not known.

This clonotype was observed at least ten times. V is TRBV5-1 and J is TRBJ1-5; D uncertain. V lost 4 bases to trimming and J lost 0 bases, with 11 bases between them. This CDR3 comprises 15 residues. CDR1 SGHRS and CDR2 YFSETQ come from the germline V gene. In DNA form, the CDR3 reads TGCGCCAGCAGCCTTGCCCCAGATAGCAATCAGCCCCAGCATTTT. Amino acids: CASSLAPDSNQPQHF.

This chain joins TRBV5-1 and TRBJ2-2; 8 nucleotides match TRBD2. With 3 bases clipped from V and 5 bases from J, the junction kept 6 bases outside the gene matches. The CDR3 length is 15 residues. Germline V CDR1 and CDR2: SGHRS, YFSETQ. This CDR3 reads CASSSGGAGTGELFF. CDR3 nucleotide sequence: TGCGCCAGCAGCTCCGGGGGGGCAGGTACCGGGGAGCTGTTTTTT.

This clonotype was detected ten times or more. The chain joins TRBV7-3 to TRBJ2-3; D may be TRBD2 (5 bases). Trimming cost V 1 base and J 2 bases, with 13 bases left between them. There are 16 residues in the CDR3. Germline CDR1 reads SGHTA; CDR2 reads FQGTGA. CDR3 in amino acids: CASSLNPASTTDTQYF. DNA of the CDR3: TGTGCCAGCAGCTTAAACCCTGCTAGCACCACAGATACGCAGTATTTT.

In its sample, this clonotype was seen a few times. The gene calls are TRBV5-1 and TRBJ2-3; TRBD2 matches at 7 bases. Germline V gives CDR1 SGHRS, CDR2 YFSETQ. After removal of 4 bases from V and 5 bases from J, the junction contained 7 bases not matched to a gene. The CDR3 runs 14 residues. The chain's CDR3 is CASSAGRPLDTQYF. Written as DNA, the CDR3 is TGCGCCAGCAGCGCCGGGAGGCCCCTAGATACGCAGTATTTT.

This clonotype was seen a few times. The chain employs TRBV4-1 and TRBJ2-7; tentative D call: TRBD1 (6 bases). V lost 5 bases and J lost 4, with 12 bases in between. The germline gives CDR1 MGHRA, CDR2 YSYEKL. The CDR3 is 13 residues long. In DNA, the CDR3 is TGCGCCAGCAGCGAACAACAGGGTTACGAGCAGTACTTC. This codes for CASSEQQGYEQYF.

The chain is built from TRBV20-1 and TRBJ2-2; D might be TRBD2 (6 bases). This CDR3 region has 14 residues. Germline V gene data show CDR1 as DFQATT and CDR2 as SNEGSKA (reference sequence). Trimming took off 0 bases at V and 7 bases at J, with 12 bases between the two ends. The CDR3: CSARETRGGGELFF. As DNA, the CDR3 is TGCAGTGCTAGAGAGACTAGAGGCGGCGGGGAGCTGTTTTTT.

The table lists this clonotype with a few counts. The V gene is TRBV5-1, the J gene TRBJ1-1; D call uncertain. Germline-derived CDR1 and CDR2 are SGHRS and YFSETQ. V lost 3 bases, J lost 1 base, and 10 bases lay in between. CDR3 length: 14 residues. CDR3 sequence reads: CASSSPVGNTEAFF. The CDR3 DNA sequence: TGCGCCAGCAGCTCCCCGGTGGGGAACACTGAAGCTTTCTTT.

A few counts support this clonotype. The chain recombines TRBV20-1 with TRBJ2-1; D is ambiguous. CDR1 and CDR2 from the germline V gene are DFQATT and SNEGSKA (reference sequence). CDR3 size: 15 residues. V lost 0 bases to trimming and J lost 8 bases, with 17 bases between them. The CDR3 reads CSARDGQDLRDEQFF. The DNA of the CDR3 is TGCAGTGCTAGAGATGGGCAGGATCTCCGCGATGAGCAGTTCTTC.